This TCR beta chain was captured by sequencing in a study of graft-versus-host responses after intestinal transplantation. On the study more broadly: Recipients were all induced with anti-thymocyte globulin, then given tacrolimus and steroids for 2 to 3 years.

This CDR3 is 14 amino acids long. Findings of the study overall: Allograft graft-versus-host to host-versus-graft clonal ratios ran high in patients with graft-donor T cell macrochimerism.

Profiled with immunoSEQ multiplex PCR; TCRdb holds only in-frame clones, not every one. The sample consists of 90,000 to 120,000 clones, approximately 88% of them appearing once. This clone was observed a few times. Its antigen is unidentified. The source material was unstimulated CD4+ T cells sorted from spleen or lymph node cells, sampled before transplant. J is TRBJ2-7 and V is TRBV21-1; the DNA was not used to check the table's D call, TRBD2. TRBV21-1 is a pseudogene. The TCR originated in a human donor who was the organ donor for an intestinal transplant. The CDR3 protein is CASSKAHGNYEQYF. CDR3 sequence (DNA): TGTGCCAGCAGCAAAGCGCACGGGAACTACGAGCAGTACTTC.